This T cell receptor beta chain was sequenced during a study of blood T cells in healthy people across ages. Whole-study context: Capture via template switching afforded approximately one barcoded beta molecule per two T cells.

Trimming took off 1 base at V and 5 bases at J, with 17 bases between the two ends. This CDR3 spans 16 amino acids. Germline values: CDR1 SGHRS, CDR2 YFSETQ. To note about this clonotype: No antigen is known for it.

Each donor gave about 9.3 milliliters of peripheral blood. The use of a sample-barcoded 5' primer and a J-beta primer mix characterized a second PCR of roughly 7 to 11 cycles. Template switching added a 12-random-nucleotide identifier to every cDNA molecule. Via MiXCR, TCRdb re-called the 5' RACE reads, giving one row per CDR3 protein. The sample lists approximately 1,700,000 distinct CDR3 sequences, about 39% seen once, with 23% in the top ten. Notes on the study in general: When set beside aged donors, long-lived donors presented more naive CD4+ cells and higher diversity.

The rearrangement joins TRBV5-1 to TRBJ2-3, with D maybe TRBD2 (7 bases). This TCR was recovered from a human donor in good health. Material for sequencing was blood. The CDR3 loop reads CASSLRGGHAGDTQYF. CDR3 nucleotides: TGCGCCAGCAGCTTGAGGGGGGGGCATGCCGGAGATACGCAGTATTTT.